The sequence of this T cell receptor (beta chain) was determined in a study of Graves' ophthalmopathy and Graves' hyperthyroidism. At the level of the study: Absence of ophthalmopathy within 18 months of follow-up defined stable hyperthyroidism. Study-level findings and limits: Most expanded clonotypes in thyroid above 0.001 frequency also showed up in blood.

This clonotype was picked up many times. What it binds is not known. Enrolled hyperthyroidism patients had a new diagnosis, a duration under 2 months, and an age of 18 to 65. Excluded were patients with other autoimmune diseases, uncontrolled infections, pregnancy or lactation. Using RNA transcripts, the TCR beta CDR3 regions were amplified. HTBI primers were employed in first-round RT-PCR, then a second-round multiplex PCR followed. In TCRdb, the multiplex PCR reads were re-called with MiXCR into one record per CDR3 protein. The profile shows 580,000 or so distinct CDR3 sequences, less than 45% of them singletons. Germline V gene data show CDR1 as DFQATT and CDR2 as SNEGSKA (reference sequence). This CDR3 spans 13 amino acids. With 5 bases removed from V and 3 bases from J, the gap between germline ends came to 11 bases.

What was sequenced was peripheral blood or thyroid tissue (not recorded which). The chain links TRBV20-1 to TRBJ1-3; tentatively, D is TRBD1 (6 bases). The clonotype was recovered from an adult man with Graves' hyperthyroidism. DNA for the CDR3: TGCAGTGCTTTACAGGGAGGTGGAAACACCATATATTTT. Its translation: CSALQGGGNTIYF.